Here is one T cell receptor beta chain with its context. Its specificity is unknown. Germline CDR1 and CDR2: SGHTA and FQGNSA. Between the trimmed V and J ends, which lost 5 bases and 5 bases, there was a span of 13 bases. CDR3 size: 13 residues. These data come from a study of glioma-infiltrating T cells. Study summary: Presurgical dexamethasone in glioma patients lasted six or fewer days. About one million peripheral T cells were targeted at 4.5- to 10-fold coverage.

The iRepertoire nested amplicon-rescue multiplex PCR amplified TCR alpha and beta CDR3s from RNA. MiXCR, applied by TCRdb to the multiplex PCR reads, yields one record per CDR3 protein. The table records approximately 400,000 distinct CDR3 sequences, approximately 42% of them present only once. Study-wide results and caveats: Tissue and blood shared very few CDR3 sequences. Patients with low tissue-blood divergence carried a signature set of shared blood CDR3 motifs.

The sequencing input was glioma tissue, nonneoplastic brain tissue, or PBMCs (not recorded which). The origin of this receptor is a human donor with low-grade glioma or glioblastoma, undergoing nonglioma brain surgery, or in good health (not recorded which). The V and J genes are TRBV7-2 and TRBJ2-7; weak D call: TRBD2 (6 bases). This chain's CDR3 is CASSLTREDEQYF. Written as DNA, the CDR3 is TGTGCCAGCAGCCTGACGAGGGAGGACGAGCAGTACTTC.